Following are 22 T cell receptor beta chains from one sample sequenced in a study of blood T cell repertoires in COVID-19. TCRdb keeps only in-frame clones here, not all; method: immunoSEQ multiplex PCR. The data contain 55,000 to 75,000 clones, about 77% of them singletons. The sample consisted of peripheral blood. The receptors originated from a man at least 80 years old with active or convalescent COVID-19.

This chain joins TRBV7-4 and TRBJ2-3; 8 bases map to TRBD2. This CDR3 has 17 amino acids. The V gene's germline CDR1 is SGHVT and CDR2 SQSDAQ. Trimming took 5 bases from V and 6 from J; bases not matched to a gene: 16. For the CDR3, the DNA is TGTGCCAGCAGCCCCAACTTTCGGGGGGGGCGGTCTGATACGCAGTATTTT. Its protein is CASSPNFRGGRSDTQYF.

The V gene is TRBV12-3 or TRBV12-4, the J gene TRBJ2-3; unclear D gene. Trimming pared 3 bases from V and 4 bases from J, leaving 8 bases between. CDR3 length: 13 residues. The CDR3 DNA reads TGTGCCAGCAGTTTTCGCGATTCAGATACGCAGTATTTT. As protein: CASSFRDSDTQYF.

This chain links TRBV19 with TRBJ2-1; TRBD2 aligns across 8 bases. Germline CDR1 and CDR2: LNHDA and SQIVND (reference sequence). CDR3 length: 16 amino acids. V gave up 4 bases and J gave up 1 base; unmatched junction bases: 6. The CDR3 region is CASSKAGGISYNEQFF. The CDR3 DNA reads TGTGCCAGTAGTAAGGCGGGAGGTATTTCCTACAATGAGCAGTTCTTC.

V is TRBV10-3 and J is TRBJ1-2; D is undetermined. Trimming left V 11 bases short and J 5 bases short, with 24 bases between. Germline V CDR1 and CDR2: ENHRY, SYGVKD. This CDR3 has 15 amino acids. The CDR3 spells CASAPQYSRVYGYTF. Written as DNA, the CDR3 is TGTGCCTCAGCCCCACAGTACAGCAGAGTGTATGGCTACACCTTC.

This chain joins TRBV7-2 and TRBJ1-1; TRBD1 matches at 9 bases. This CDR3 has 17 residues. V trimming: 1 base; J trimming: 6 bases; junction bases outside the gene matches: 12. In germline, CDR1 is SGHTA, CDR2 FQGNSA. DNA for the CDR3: TGTGCCAGCAGCTTAGTGGGACAGGGTATAAAACGGGCTGAAGCTTTCTTT. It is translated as CASSLVGQGIKRAEAFF. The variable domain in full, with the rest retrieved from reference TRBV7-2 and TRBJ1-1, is GAGVSQSPSNKVTEKGKDVELRCDPISGHTALYWYRQSLGQGLEFLIYFQGNSAPDKSGLPSDRFSAERTGGSVSTLTIQRTQQEDSAVYLCASSLVGQGIKRAEAFFGQGTRLTVV.

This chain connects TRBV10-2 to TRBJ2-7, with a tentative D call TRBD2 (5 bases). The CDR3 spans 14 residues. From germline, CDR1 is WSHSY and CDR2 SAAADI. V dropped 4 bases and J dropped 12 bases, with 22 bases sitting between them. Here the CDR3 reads CASSVPITSARVYF. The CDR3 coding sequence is TGCGCCAGCAGTGTTCCGATCACCTCGGCGAGGGTGTACTTC.

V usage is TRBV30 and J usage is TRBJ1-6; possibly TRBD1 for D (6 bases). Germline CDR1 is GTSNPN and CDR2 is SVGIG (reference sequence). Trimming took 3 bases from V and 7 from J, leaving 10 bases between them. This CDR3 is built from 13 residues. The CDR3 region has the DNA TGTGCCTGGAGAGGGGGTGAGAATTCACCCCTCCACTTT. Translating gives CAWRGGENSPLHF. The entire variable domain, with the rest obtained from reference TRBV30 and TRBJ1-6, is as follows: SQTIHQWPATLVQPVGSPLSLECTVEGTSNPNLYWYRQAAGRGLQLLFYSVGIGQISSEVPQNLSASRPQDRQFILSSKKLLLSDSGFYLCAWRGGENSPLHFGNGTRLTVT.

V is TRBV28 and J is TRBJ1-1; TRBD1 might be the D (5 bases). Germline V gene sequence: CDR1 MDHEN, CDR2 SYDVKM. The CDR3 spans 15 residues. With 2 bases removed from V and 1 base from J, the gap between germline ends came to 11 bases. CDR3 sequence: CASSLRYRPNTEAFF. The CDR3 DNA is TGTGCCAGCAGTTTACGTTACAGGCCGAACACTGAAGCTTTCTTT.

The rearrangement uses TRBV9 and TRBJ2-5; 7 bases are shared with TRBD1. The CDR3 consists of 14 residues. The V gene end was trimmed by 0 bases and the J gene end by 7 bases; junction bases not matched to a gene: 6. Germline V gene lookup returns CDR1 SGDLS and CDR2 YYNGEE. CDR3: CASSVEGTVGTQYF. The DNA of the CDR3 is TGTGCCAGCAGCGTAGAGGGGACAGTGGGGACCCAGTACTTC.

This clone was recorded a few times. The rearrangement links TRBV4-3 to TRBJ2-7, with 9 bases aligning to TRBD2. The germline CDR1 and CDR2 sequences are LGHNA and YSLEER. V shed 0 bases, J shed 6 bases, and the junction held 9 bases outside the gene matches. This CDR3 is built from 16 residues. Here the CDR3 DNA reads TGCGCCAGCAGCCAAGAGGCGGCTAGCGGGAACGGCGAGCAGTACTTC. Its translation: CASSQEAASGNGEQYF.

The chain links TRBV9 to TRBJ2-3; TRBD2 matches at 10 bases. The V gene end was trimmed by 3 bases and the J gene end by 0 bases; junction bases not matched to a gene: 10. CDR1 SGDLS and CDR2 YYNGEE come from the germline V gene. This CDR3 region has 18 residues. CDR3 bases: TGTGCCAGCAGCGAACTACGAGCGGGGGGGCCTAGCACAGATACGCAGTATTTT. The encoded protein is CASSELRAGGPSTDTQYF.

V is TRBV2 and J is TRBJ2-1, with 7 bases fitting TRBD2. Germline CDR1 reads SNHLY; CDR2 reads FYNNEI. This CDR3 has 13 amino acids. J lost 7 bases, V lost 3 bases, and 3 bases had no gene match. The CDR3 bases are TGTGCCAGCAGTGATGGGCGGGAGAATGAGCAGTTCTTC. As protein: CASSDGRENEQFF.

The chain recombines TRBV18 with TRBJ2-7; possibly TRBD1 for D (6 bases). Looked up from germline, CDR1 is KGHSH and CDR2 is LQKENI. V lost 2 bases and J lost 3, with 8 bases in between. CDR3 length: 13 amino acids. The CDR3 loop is CASSPGRGYEQYF. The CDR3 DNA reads TGTGCCAGCTCACCAGGCAGGGGCTACGAGCAGTACTTC.

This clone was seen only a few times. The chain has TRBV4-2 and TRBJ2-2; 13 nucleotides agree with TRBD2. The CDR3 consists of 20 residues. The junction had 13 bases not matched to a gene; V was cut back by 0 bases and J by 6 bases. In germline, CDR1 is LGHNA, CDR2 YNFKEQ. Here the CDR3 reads CASSQEQGLAGVGRAGELFF. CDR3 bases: TGTGCCAGCAGCCAAGAGCAAGGACTAGCGGGAGTGGGAAGGGCCGGGGAGCTGTTTTTT.

DNA of the CDR3: TGTGCCAGCAGTTTAAGGGGGCGTGGACACAATGAGCAGTTCTTC. Translated, it gives CASSLRGRGHNEQFF. The rearrangement uses TRBV27 and TRBJ2-1; 7 nucleotides align to TRBD1. Germline values: CDR1 MNHEY, CDR2 SMNVEV (reference sequence). V was clipped by 2 bases and J by 5 bases; unmatched bases: 6. CDR3 size: 15 residues.

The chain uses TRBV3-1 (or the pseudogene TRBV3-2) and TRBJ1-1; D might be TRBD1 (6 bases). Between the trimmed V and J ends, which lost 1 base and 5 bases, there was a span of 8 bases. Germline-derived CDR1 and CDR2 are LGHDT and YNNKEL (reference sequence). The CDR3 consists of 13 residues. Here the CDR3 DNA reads TGTGCCAGCAGCCAAGGGGGGCGTACTGAAGCTTTCTTT. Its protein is CASSQGGRTEAFF.

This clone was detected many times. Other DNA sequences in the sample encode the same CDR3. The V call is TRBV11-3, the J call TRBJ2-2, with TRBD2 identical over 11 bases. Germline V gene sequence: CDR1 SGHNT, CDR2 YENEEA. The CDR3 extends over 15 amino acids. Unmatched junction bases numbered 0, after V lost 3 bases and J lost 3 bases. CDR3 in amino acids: CASSLGLADTGELFF. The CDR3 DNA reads TGTGCCAGCAGCTTGGGACTAGCGGACACCGGGGAGCTGTTTTTT.

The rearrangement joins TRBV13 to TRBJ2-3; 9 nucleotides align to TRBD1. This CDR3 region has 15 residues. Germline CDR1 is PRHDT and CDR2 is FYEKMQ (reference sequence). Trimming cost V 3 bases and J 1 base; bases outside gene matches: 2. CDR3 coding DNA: TGTGCCAGCAGCTTGGGACAGGGCCGCACAGATACGCAGTATTTT. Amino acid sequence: CASSLGQGRTDTQYF.

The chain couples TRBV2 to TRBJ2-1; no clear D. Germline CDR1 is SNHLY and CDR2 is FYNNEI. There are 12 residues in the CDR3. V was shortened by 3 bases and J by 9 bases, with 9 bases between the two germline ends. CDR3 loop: CASSDVPSEQFF. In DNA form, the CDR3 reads TGTGCCAGCAGTGATGTCCCTAGTGAGCAGTTCTTC.

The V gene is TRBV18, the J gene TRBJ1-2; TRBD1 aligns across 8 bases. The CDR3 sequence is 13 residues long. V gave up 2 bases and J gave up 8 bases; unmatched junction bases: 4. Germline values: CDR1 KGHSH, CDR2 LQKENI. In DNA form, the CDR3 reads TGTGCCAGCTCACCAAGGGGACAGGAAGGCTACACCTTC. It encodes CASSPRGQEGYTF. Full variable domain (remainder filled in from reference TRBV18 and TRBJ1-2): NAGVMQNPRHLVRRRGQEARLRCSPMKGHSHVYWYRQLPEEGLKFMVYLQKENIIDESGMPKERFSAEFPKEGPSILRIQQVVRGDSAAYFCASSPRGQEGYTFGSGTRLTVV.

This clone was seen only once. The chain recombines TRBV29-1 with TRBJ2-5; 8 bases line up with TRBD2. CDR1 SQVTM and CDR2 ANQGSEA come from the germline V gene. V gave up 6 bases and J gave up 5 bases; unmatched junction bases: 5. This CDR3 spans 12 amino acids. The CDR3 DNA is TGCAGCGTGGGGCCGGGGGGGGAGACCCAGTACTTC. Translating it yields CSVGPGGETQYF.

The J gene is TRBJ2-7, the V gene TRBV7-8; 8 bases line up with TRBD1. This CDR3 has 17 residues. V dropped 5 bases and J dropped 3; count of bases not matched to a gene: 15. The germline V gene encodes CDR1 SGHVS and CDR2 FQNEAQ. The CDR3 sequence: CASSPDRAGLARYEQYF. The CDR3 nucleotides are TGTGCCAGCAGCCCGGACAGGGCGGGTCTTGCCCGCTACGAGCAGTACTTC.